Ten or more counts support the clone carrying this TCR beta chain. Antigen specificity is unknown. Germline values: CDR1 MNHNY, CDR2 SVGAGI (reference sequence). The CDR3 covers 13 residues. V gave up 7 bases and J gave up 3 bases, with 12 bases separating them. The data are from a study of cytotoxic CD8 clonotypes in ibrutinib-treated CLL. Broader study findings: Before falling back toward baseline at progression, clonality had risen at the time of ibrutinib response. Baseline clonality was higher than in age-matched healthy donors and moved in step with circulating CD8+ T-cell counts.

Produced via immunoSEQ multiplex PCR; TCRdb's table is partial and in-frame only. The sample records roughly 250,000 clones, under 75% being singletons. Sample: PBMCs, taken after 24 months of ibrutinib treatment. The TCR was taken from a human donor with chronic lymphocytic leukemia. The chain recombines TRBV6-6 with TRBJ1-1; weak D call: TRBD1 (6 bases). The CDR3 bases are TGTGCCAGCACGCAGGGGTGGGACACTGAAGCTTTCTTT. Translated: CASTQGWDTEAFF.